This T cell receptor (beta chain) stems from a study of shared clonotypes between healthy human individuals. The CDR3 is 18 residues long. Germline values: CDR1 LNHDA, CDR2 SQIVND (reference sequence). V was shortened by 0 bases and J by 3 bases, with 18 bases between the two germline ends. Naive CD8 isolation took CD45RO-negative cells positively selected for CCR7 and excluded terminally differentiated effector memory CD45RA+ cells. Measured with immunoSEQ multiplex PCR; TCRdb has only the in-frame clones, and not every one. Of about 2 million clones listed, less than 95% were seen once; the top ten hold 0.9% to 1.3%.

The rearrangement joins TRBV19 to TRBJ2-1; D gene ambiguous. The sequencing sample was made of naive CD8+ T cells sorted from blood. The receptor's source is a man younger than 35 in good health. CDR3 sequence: CASSIEESAGRIYNEQFF. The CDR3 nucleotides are TGTGCCAGTAGTATAGAAGAGAGTGCAGGAAGGATCTACAATGAGCAGTTCTTC. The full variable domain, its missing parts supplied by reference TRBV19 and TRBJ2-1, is DGGITQSPKYLFRKEGQNVTLSCEQNLNHDAMYWYRQDPGQGLRLIYYSQIVNDFQKGDIAEGYSVSREKKESFPLTVTSAQKNPTAFYLCASSIEESAGRIYNEQFFGPGTRLTVL.